These 31 T cell receptor beta chains share one sample of origin, sequenced in a study of cytomegalovirus exposure and HLA in healthy donors. 60 Vbeta and 13 Jbeta primers were used in PCR. Profiled with immunoSEQ multiplex PCR; TCRdb holds only in-frame clones, not every one. The sample holds over 150,000 clones, more than 60% seen once. The specimen was PBMCs. The receptor set was obtained from a male donor in good health and CMV-seronegative.

The chain combines TRBV5-8 with TRBJ1-1; unclear D gene. The ends were cut back, 2 bases at V and 3 bases at J, with 8 bases in the middle. CDR1 SGHTS and CDR2 YDEGEE come from the germline V gene. The length of the CDR3 is 13 residues. The CDR3 DNA reads as TGTGCCAGCAGCTTAGTCCCGGACACTGAAGCTTTCTTT. It specifies CASSLVPDTEAFF.

This clone has a count of ten or more. CDR3 sequence reads: CASSPAGGLLYNEQFF. The CDR3 DNA follows: TGCGCCAGCAGCCCAGCAGGGGGCCTACTCTACAATGAGCAGTTCTTC. V gene TRBV4-1 combines with J gene TRBJ2-1, with 8 bases identical to TRBD1. In germline, CDR1 is MGHRA, CDR2 YSYEKL. The CDR3 is made up of 16 amino acids. V dropped 4 bases and J dropped 3; count of bases not matched to a gene: 8.

This clone was seen only a few times. The chain links TRBV20-1 to TRBJ1-2; unclear D gene. CDR1 and CDR2 (germline): DFQATT, SNEGSKA (reference sequence). The CDR3 consists of 10 residues. Trimming stripped 3 bases from V and 5 bases from J, with 4 bases between. CDR3 DNA: TGCAGTGCTAGCCAGTATGGCTACACCTTC. It yields the protein CSASQYGYTF.

The chain has TRBV11-2 and TRBJ1-5, with D unresolved. CDR1 and CDR2 from the germline V gene are SGHAT and FQNNGV. Trimming removed 1 base from V and 2 bases from J, with 6 bases in between. The length of the CDR3 is 14 residues. CDR3: CASSLGAGNQPQHF. CDR3 DNA sequence: TGTGCCAGCAGCTTAGGAGCTGGCAATCAGCCCCAGCATTTT.

The chain has TRBV28 and TRBJ2-6; D remains unclear. Germline values: CDR1 MDHEN, CDR2 SYDVKM. This CDR3 has 14 residues. Trimming shortened V by 8 bases and J by 1 base, and 9 bases separated the two germline ends. CDR3 protein: CASVMSSGANVLTF. CDR3 nucleotide sequence: TGTGCCAGCGTGATGAGTTCTGGGGCCAACGTCCTGACTTTC.

This clone was counted a single time. The chain uses TRBV2 and TRBJ2-2, with 13 bases aligning to TRBD2. The CDR3 is 16 residues long. After removal of 5 bases from V and 6 bases from J, the junction contained 6 bases not matched to a gene. Germline loops: CDR1 SNHLY, CDR2 FYNNEI. CDR3 amino acids: CASSSTSGGAAGELFF. CDR3 coding DNA: TGTGCCAGCAGTTCTACTAGCGGGGGGGCCGCCGGGGAGCTGTTTTTT.

This chain joins TRBV9 and TRBJ2-1; the D is unclear. This CDR3 is 17 amino acids long. CDR1 and CDR2 (germline): SGDLS, YYNGEE. Deletions cut 0 bases from V and 0 bases from J, with 13 bases between. This CDR3 reads CASSVEGNPSSYNEQFF. Here the CDR3 DNA reads TGTGCCAGCAGCGTAGAAGGTAACCCTAGCTCCTACAATGAGCAGTTCTTC.

The chain recombines TRBV7-2 with TRBJ1-5; tentatively, D is TRBD1 (5 bases). CDR1 is SGHTA, CDR2 FQGNSA, per germline. Trimming removed 1 base at V and 3 bases at J, with 10 bases between. The CDR3 is 15 amino acids. CDR3 nucleotide sequence: TGTGCCAGCAGCTTAGTGGGGGGGAACAATCAGCCCCAGCATTTT. It encodes CASSLVGGNNQPQHF. Full variable domain (outside the CDR3, taken from reference TRBV7-2 and TRBJ1-5): GAGVSQSPSNKVTEKGKDVELRCDPISGHTALYWYRQSLGQGLEFLIYFQGNSAPDKSGLPSDRFSAERTGGSVSTLTIQRTQQEDSAVYLCASSLVGGNNQPQHFGDGTRLSIL.

The genes are TRBV9 and TRBJ2-1, with TRBD2 identical over 12 bases. The J segment lost 5 bases and the V segment lost 0 bases, leaving 0 bases of the junction unmatched. The CDR3 is 15 amino acids. Germline V gene sequence: CDR1 SGDLS, CDR2 YYNGEE. The CDR3 spells CASSVGLAGDNEQFF. The DNA for the CDR3 is TGTGCCAGCAGCGTAGGACTAGCGGGGGACAATGAGCAGTTCTTC.

This clone was seen just once. The chain joins TRBV7-3 to TRBJ2-2; the match to TRBD2 covers 8 bases. The CDR3 is 16 residues long. Germline lookup yields CDR1 SGHTA and CDR2 FQGTGA. The trim removed 6 bases at V and 3 bases at J, leaving 9 bases unmatched. In nucleotides, the CDR3 is TGTGCCAGCAGATTTCTCAGCGGGAGCGACACCGGGGAGCTGTTTTTT. Its protein is CASRFLSGSDTGELFF.

The chain has TRBV5-6 and TRBJ2-5; 7 positions agree with TRBD1. The J call may be faulty, since TRBJ2-7 better matches the DNA end. This CDR3 region has 13 residues. Germline CDR1 is SGHDT and CDR2 is YYEEEE. CDR3 sequence reads: CASSPGTAYEQYF. CDR3 bases: TGTGCCAGCAGCCCCGGGACAGCCTACGAGCAGTACTTC.

This chain links TRBV5-6 with TRBJ2-7, with 11 nucleotides matching TRBD2. Germline V gene lookup returns CDR1 SGHDT and CDR2 YYEEEE. The length of the CDR3 is 16 residues. The J segment lost 2 bases and the V segment lost 0 bases, leaving 4 bases of the junction unmatched. CDR3 in amino acids: CASSLEVGLAAYEQYF. CDR3 bases: TGTGCCAGCAGCTTGGAGGTGGGACTAGCGGCCTACGAGCAGTACTTC.

Here the CDR3 DNA reads TGCAGCGTTGACCGGGACTTACGCACAGATACGCAGTATTTT. It encodes CSVDRDLRTDTQYF. The rearrangement uses TRBV29-1 and TRBJ2-3, with D maybe TRBD2 (6 bases). The CDR3 runs 14 residues. Trimming took 3 bases from V and 1 from J, leaving 11 bases between them. CDR1 is SQVTM, CDR2 ANQGSEA, per germline.

This chain uses TRBV12-5 with TRBJ2-5; D not resolved. The closer fit of TRBJ2-7 to the DNA end suggests the J call may be wrong. Germline V gene data show CDR1 as LGHNT and CDR2 as FRNRAP. The CDR3 runs 11 residues. CDR3 nucleotide sequence: TGTGCTAGTGGTTCGCTAGTCGAGCAGTACTTC. Amino acid sequence: CASGSLVEQYF.

This chain joins TRBV6-5 and TRBJ2-1; D is perhaps TRBD2 (6 bases). The length of the CDR3 is 14 residues. The germline V and J ends were trimmed by 8 bases and 0 bases, with 11 bases remaining between them. CDR1 MNHEY and CDR2 SVGAGI come from the germline V gene. Written as DNA, the CDR3 is TGTGCCAGCGGGGGGTACAACTCCTACAATGAGCAGTTCTTC. Translating it yields CASGGYNSYNEQFF.

CDR3 DNA: TGTGCCAGTAGTAAAATCTTTGGGGCCAACGTCCTGACTTTC. Its translation: CASSKIFGANVLTF. The chain combines TRBV19 with TRBJ2-6, with D unresolved. The V gene's germline CDR1 is LNHDA and CDR2 SQIVND (reference sequence). V shed 4 bases and J shed 3 bases, with 7 bases lying between them. There are 14 residues in the CDR3. The variable domain in full, completed from reference TRBV19 and TRBJ2-6, reads DGGITQSPKYLFRKEGQNVTLSCEQNLNHDAMYWYRQDPGQGLRLIYYSQIVNDFQKGDIAEGYSVSREKKESFPLTVTSAQKNPTAFYLCASSKIFGANVLTFGAGSRLTVL.

The genes are TRBV5-1 and TRBJ2-2, with a tentative D call TRBD1 (6 bases). CDR3 length equals 19 residues. CDR1 SGHRS and CDR2 YFSETQ come from the germline V gene. Between the trimmed V and J ends, which lost 3 bases and 0 bases, there was a span of 21 bases. The CDR3 loop reads CASSSYGRSRGSNTGELFF. The CDR3 region has the DNA TGCGCCAGCAGCTCCTATGGACGAAGCAGGGGCTCGAACACCGGGGAGCTGTTTTTT.

The chain is built from TRBV5-4 and TRBJ1-4; 10 bases are shared with TRBD1. The trim removed 4 bases at V and 12 bases at J, leaving 15 bases unmatched. Germline V lookup: CDR1 SGHNT, CDR2 YYREEE (reference sequence). CDR3 length: 16 residues. CDR3 coding DNA: TGTGCCAGCAGCACGGGGACAGGGGCGTCCCTCAGAGAACTGTTTTTT. This translates into CASSTGTGASLRELFF.

This clone was observed once. The chain links TRBV4-2 to TRBJ2-7, with 10 bases fitting TRBD2. The CDR3 length is 20 residues. The V and J ends lost 3 bases and 3 bases, in that order; junction bases with no gene match: 20. CDR1 and CDR2 from the germline V gene are LGHNA and YNFKEQ. In DNA, the CDR3 is TGTGCCAGCAGCCAGGAGATTACAGTTAAGGGGCTAGCGGGAGTCTACGAGCAGTACTTC. Translation: CASSQEITVKGLAGVYEQYF.

V and J are TRBV7-9 and TRBJ1-6; D is uncertain. This CDR3 spans 13 amino acids. Per germline, CDR1 SEHNR and CDR2 FQNEAQ (reference sequence). Trimming removed 6 bases at V and 6 bases at J, with 9 bases between. CDR3 bases: TGTGCCAGCAGACCAACAGCTAATTCACCCCTCCACTTT. Encoded protein: CASRPTANSPLHF.

The chain links TRBV6-5 to TRBJ2-3, with 12 positions matching TRBD2. CDR1 and CDR2 from the germline V gene are MNHEY and SVGAGI. Trimming removed 6 bases from V and 7 bases from J; junction bases left unmatched: 5. This CDR3 region has 14 residues. The CDR3 is CASRETSGRHTQYF. The DNA of the CDR3 is TGTGCCAGCAGGGAGACTAGCGGGAGACATACGCAGTATTTT.

The J gene is TRBJ2-7, the V gene TRBV9; D perhaps matches TRBD2 (5 bases). V lost 3 bases, J lost 6 bases, and 16 bases lay in between. The CDR3 consists of 14 residues. Germline V gene sequence: CDR1 SGDLS, CDR2 YYNGEE. CDR3: CASSDGLGVSEQYF. The CDR3 DNA sequence: TGTGCCAGCAGCGATGGACTCGGGGTTAGCGAGCAGTACTTC.

The chain joins TRBV5-1 to TRBJ2-5; tentative D call: TRBD2 (7 bases). The CDR3 spans 16 residues. V lost 4 bases to trimming and J lost 6 bases, with 22 bases between them. The germline V gene has CDR1 SGHRS and CDR2 YFSETQ. CDR3 protein: CASSPLRGGAAQTQYF. For the CDR3, the DNA is TGCGCCAGCAGCCCCCTCAGGGGAGGGGCCGCGCAGACCCAGTACTTC.

The genes are TRBV5-4 and TRBJ2-7, with TRBD2 identical over 8 bases. Germline CDR1 SGHNT, CDR2 YYREEE (reference sequence). The CDR3 runs to 16 residues. The V segment lost 3 bases and the J segment 5 bases; nucleotides outside the gene matches: 13. As DNA, the CDR3 is TGTGCCAGCAGCTCAGCCAGGGGCGGGGGGATACACGAGCAGTACTTC. Encoded protein: CASSSARGGGIHEQYF.

The chain combines TRBV5-6 with TRBJ1-3; perhaps TRBD1 as D (5 bases). In germline, CDR1 is SGHDT, CDR2 YYEEEE. There are 16 residues in the CDR3. V was shortened by 0 bases and J by 0 bases, with 10 bases between the two germline ends. The CDR3 protein is CASSLDGHFSGNTIYF. The CDR3 DNA follows: TGTGCCAGCAGCTTGGATGGACACTTCTCTGGAAACACCATATATTTT.

This chain joins TRBV19 and TRBJ2-2, with 13 positions matching TRBD2. V lost 3 bases and J lost 0; bases outside the gene matches: 1. The CDR3 extends over 17 amino acids. Germline CDR1 LNHDA, CDR2 SQIVND (reference sequence). The CDR3 nucleotides read TGTGCCAGTAGTATGGGACTAGCGGGAACGAACACCGGGGAGCTGTTTTTT. Protein product: CASSMGLAGTNTGELFF.

The chain joins TRBV7-9 to TRBJ1-1, with D possibly being TRBD1 (6 bases). Trimming left V 2 bases short and J 2 bases short, with 12 bases between. CDR3 size: 15 residues. Germline V gene lookup returns CDR1 SEHNR and CDR2 FQNEAQ (reference sequence). DNA for the CDR3: TGTGCCAGCAGCTTATATCCGACAGGAAACACTGAAGCTTTCTTT. Its translation: CASSLYPTGNTEAFF.

The CDR3 protein is CASSFQVTGELFF. For the CDR3, the DNA is TGTGCCAGCAGCTTCCAGGTCACCGGGGAGCTGTTTTTT. The V and J genes are TRBV7-3 and TRBJ2-2; no definite D call. The CDR3 runs 13 residues. Germline-derived CDR1 and CDR2 are SGHTA and FQGTGA. Trimming stripped 3 bases from V and 4 bases from J, with 6 bases between.

The chain carries TRBV5-6 and TRBJ2-1; D remains ambiguous. CDR1 and CDR2 from the germline V gene are SGHDT and YYEEEE. V was cut by 4 bases and J by 6 bases, with 8 bases left in between. The CDR3 extends over 12 amino acids. The CDR3 here is CASSPNGNEQFF. The CDR3 coding sequence is TGTGCCAGCAGCCCGAACGGCAATGAGCAGTTCTTC.

The chain carries TRBV21-1 and TRBJ2-7; the D call TRBD1 from the table was never checked on the DNA. TRBV21-1 is tagged as a pseudogene. This CDR3 has 13 residues. Here the CDR3 DNA reads TGTGCCAGCAGCAACCGGACAGCCTACGAGCAGTACTTC. Protein: CASSNRTAYEQYF.

This clone was counted a single time. The chain combines TRBV7-9 with TRBJ2-7, with a weak D call TRBD1 (5 bases). This CDR3 region has 12 residues. Per germline, CDR1 SEHNR and CDR2 FQNEAQ (reference sequence). Trimming cost V 2 bases and J 4 bases, with 6 bases left between them. CDR3 DNA sequence: TGTGCCAGCAGCTTACAGGGATACGAGCAGTACTTC. Encoded protein: CASSLQGYEQYF.